These 10 T cell receptor beta chains were sequenced from one sample in a study of T cells in women clearing cervical HPV infection. The protocol was immunoSEQ multiplex PCR, while the TCRdb copy is restricted to in-frame clones and leaves out a portion. Its clone listing holds 34,000 or so clones. Source material: blood buffy coat. These receptors came from a woman aged 18 to 75 with a cervical HPV16 infection that either progressed to CIN3+ or cleared (not recorded which).

The DNA read from the CDR3 is TGTGCCAGCAGCTGGGGGACAGTACAGGGT. Translating gives CASSWGTVQG. The entire CDR3 reads CASSWGTVQGQYF. This chain links TRBV7-2 with TRBJ2-4; 7 bases match TRBD1. The missing CDR3 end, 3 residues past where the read stops, is filled in from the germline J gene. CDR3 size: 13 residues. CDR1 SGHTA and CDR2 FQGNSA come from the germline V gene.

In regard to this clone: The read stops 3 residues short of the end of the CDR3; the missing end is completed from the germline J gene. The chain combines TRBV11-3 with TRBJ1-2; TRBD1 is a possible D gene (6 bases). This CDR3 is 13 amino acids long. Germline loops: CDR1 SGHNT, CDR2 YENEEA. The CDR3 reads CASSFRVGQGYTF. CDR3 DNA (partial): TGTGCCAGCAGCTTTCGGGTCGGACAGGGC. Filled out from reference TRBV11-3 and TRBJ1-2, the complete variable domain reads EAGVVQSPRYKIIEKKQPVAFWCNPISGHNTLYWYLQNLGQGPELLIRYENEEAVDDSQLPKDRFSAERLKGVDSTLKIQPAELGDSAVYLCASSFRVGQGYTFGSGTRLTVV.

As to this clone: The read falls 3 residues short of the CDR3 end, and the missing part is taken from the germline J gene. The sample carries other DNA sequences with the same CDR3. The chain has TRBV18 and TRBJ2-7; TRBD1 aligns across 7 bases. CDR3 size: 14 residues. CDR1 and CDR2 (germline): KGHSH, LQKENI. J gave up 2 bases and V 3 bases, and 4 bases lay outside the gene matches. CDR3 bases read: TGTGCCAGCTCACCTTCCGGGACAGCCTACGAG. It yields the protein CASSPSGTAYE. The complete CDR3 sequence is CASSPSGTAYEQYF.

As for this clone: The read terminates 3 residues before the CDR3 end, so the remaining end is supplied by the germline J gene. This sample also contains other DNA sequences that code for the same CDR3. The rearrangement joins TRBV20-1 to TRBJ2-2; 9 positions agree with TRBD1. The CDR3 runs 16 residues. CDR1 is DFQATT, CDR2 SNEGSKA, per germline (reference sequence). CDR3 DNA (partial): TGCAGTGCTAGAGATCTACGAGGACAGGGGAATGAAAAG. Protein sequence: CSARDLRGQGNEK. The full CDR3 is CSARDLRGQGNEKLFF.

In regard to this clone: The read ends 3 residues early relative to the CDR3; the germline J gene fills the gap. This rearrangement joins TRBV30 to TRBJ1-4; a possible D gene is TRBD1 (6 bases). The CDR3 is made up of 16 amino acids. V was clipped by 0 bases and J by 5 bases, with 16 bases between them. Germline values: CDR1 GTSNPN, CDR2 SVGIG (reference sequence). The CDR3 spells CAWSVRGRRGNEKLFF. The CDR3 bases that were read are TGTGCCTGGAGTGTACGGGGAAGGAGGGGGAATGAAAAA.

In the case of this clone: The read stops 3 residues short of the end of the CDR3; the missing end is completed from the germline J gene. The J gene is TRBJ1-5, the V gene TRBV10-2; possibly TRBD1 for D (5 bases). The CDR3 is made up of 15 amino acids. Germline CDR1 and CDR2: WSHSY and SAAADI. The CDR3 spells CASSESVTGGSPQHF. The sequenced CDR3 bases are TGCGCCAGCAGTGAGTCGGTTACAGGTGGATCACCC.

In the case of this clone: The read halts 3 residues ahead of the CDR3 end, with the missing end drawn from the germline J gene. The rearrangement links TRBV7-9 to TRBJ2-1; D is undetermined. This CDR3 is built from 12 residues. Trimming took off 5 bases at V and 4 bases at J, with 6 bases between the two ends. CDR1 is SEHNR, CDR2 FQNEAQ, per germline (reference sequence). The DNA read from the CDR3 is TGTGCCAGCAGCGCCCAGTACAATGAG. Its translation is CASSAQYNE. The CDR3, in full, reads CASSAQYNEQFF.

Details on this clone: The read gets to within 3 residues of the CDR3 end, and the germline J gene fills in the rest. The V gene is TRBV11-3, the J gene TRBJ2-7; tentatively, D is TRBD2 (6 bases). This CDR3 has 15 amino acids. Germline V CDR1 and CDR2: SGHNT, YENEEA. Deletions cut 5 bases from V and 1 base from J, with 15 bases between. CDR3 loop: CASSARGAGSYEQYF. The CDR3 bases that were read are TGTGCCAGCAGCGCTAGGGGTGCGGGGTCCTACGAG.

Notes on this clone: The read ends 3 residues early relative to the CDR3; the germline J gene fills the gap. The chain joins TRBV5-1 to TRBJ1-1; TRBD1 aligns across 10 bases. The CDR3 extends over 15 amino acids. Germline CDR1 is SGHRS and CDR2 is YFSETQ. Germline trimming cut 1 base from V and 5 bases from J; bases unmatched to any gene: 5. The part of the CDR3 DNA that was read is TGCGCCAGCAGCTTGTCTGGGACAGGGGTGACTGAA. Translation gives CASSLSGTGVTE. The entire CDR3 protein is CASSLSGTGVTEAFF.

A remark on this clone: The CDR3 end is not reached by the read, which stops 3 residues before it; the germline J gene fills it in. The V gene is TRBV6-2 or TRBV6-3, the J gene TRBJ2-2; D is unresolved. Trimming took off 4 bases at V and 2 bases at J, with 2 bases between the two ends. The V gene's germline CDR1 is MNHEY and CDR2 SVGEGT. The CDR3 loop spans 12 amino acids. The chain's CDR3 is CASSLNTGELFF. Incomplete CDR3 DNA: TGTGCCAGCAGTTTAAACACCGGGGAG.